Sequencing of this T cell receptor beta chain was carried out in a study of identical twins (dated by TCRdb to 2015 to 2016). Looking at the study overall: TCR alpha and beta repertoires from monozygotic twins, unrelated adults of various ages and cord blood were deep-sequenced to test whether fetal clonotypes persist. To rule out contamination, replicate twin experiments were performed at different times with different library preparation protocols. Results the study describes overall, beyond this receptor: In monozygotic twins, out-of-frame TCR alpha sharing was systematically underestimated by recombination models, although the models agreed with sharing between unrelated individuals. Fewer insertions were carried by abundant cord blood beta clonotypes, a similar but weaker trend appeared in young adult naive repertoires, and no such trend appeared in memory repertoires. Because the same donors could not be followed over many years, the conclusions depended on cross-sectional statistical analysis. Invariant T cells such as MAIT and iNKT could partly confound zero-insertion analyses, although diverse VJ usage argued against such confounding for most clonotypes. Compared with coincidental sharing between unrelated individuals, an excess of low generation-probability sequences was observed among out-of-frame TCR alpha sequences shared between twins. The excess sharing between twins in beta out-of-frame sequences was weaker because fewer shared sequences reduced the signal-to-noise ratio.

Every donor was a healthy Caucasian. The twin cohort consisted of three pairs of female monozygotic twins, all aged roughly 18 to 29 years. Positive isolation kits from Invitrogen were used to isolate CD4+ and CD8+ T cell populations. The library relied on 5' RACE. TCRdb names Illumina HiSeq 2000 as the instrument used. A universal primer binding site was introduced by template switching, and a unique molecular identifier was present in the final cDNA, enabling accurate counting of TCR cDNA molecules. First-strand cDNA for TCR alpha and beta chains was synthesized from specific primers in the conserved constant-segment region. Each cDNA library was double barcoded, with a SMART-Mk sample barcode plus Illumina barcodes, to control for contamination. TruSeq adapter sequences and Illumina sample barcodes were added in two successive PCR steps. Sequencing of the TCR alpha and beta cDNA libraries was done on the Illumina HiSeq platform using custom primers. Regarding the original processing steps: MiGEC was used to process raw reads and extract unique molecular identifiers, and MiXCR was used to find CDR3 positions. Recombination models were inferred per individual with the repgenHMM and IGoR tools using an EM algorithm. The analysis of shared clonotypes was done with the tcR package in R, with sharing normalized by the product of cloneset sizes. To study raw recombination without the effects of thymic and clonal selection, out-of-frame nonproductive sequences were analyzed. In-frame beta chains were kept once TCRdb had trimmed the public reads at Q25 with fastp and called clones with MiXCR. Identical CDR3 protein sequences are pooled into one entry, listed with their most common genes and DNA. TCRdb, rather than the study authors, made the V and J calls. The sample contains approximately 470,000 distinct CDR3 sequences, more than 13% of them found a single time. The top ten clonotypes cover about 0.53% of the sample.

This clonotype was counted ten times or more. Its antigen remains unidentified. Base-call qualities are not available, and no considerably larger clone is one nucleotide away. In addition, the sample was reused for a study of yellow fever vaccine responses in identical twins. Taken from the second paper: According to the authors, in identical twins the way T cells responded to vaccination appeared partly convergent and partly personalized. In identical twins, the study followed T cell clones that responded to the vaccine with precision.

Sequences were obtained from CD4+ T cells sorted from blood. The clonotype originates from a woman aged 18-29 years in good health.

This receptor carries the CDR3 CASSFVRASFNEKLFF. The DNA sequence is given as TGTGCCAGCAGTTTCGTGAGGGCCAGCTTTAATGAAAAACTGTTTTTT. In this chain, TRBV7-9 is recombined with TRBJ1-4, with the D gene uncertain. CDR1 and CDR2 (SEHNR, FQNEAQ) derive from the germline V gene (reference sequence). The CDR3 measures 16 amino acids from cysteine to phenylalanine. The read is trimmed to its CDR3 DNA, 48 bases read in frame from base 1. The germline ends are 18 bases apart after V is trimmed by 6 bases and J by 4 bases.